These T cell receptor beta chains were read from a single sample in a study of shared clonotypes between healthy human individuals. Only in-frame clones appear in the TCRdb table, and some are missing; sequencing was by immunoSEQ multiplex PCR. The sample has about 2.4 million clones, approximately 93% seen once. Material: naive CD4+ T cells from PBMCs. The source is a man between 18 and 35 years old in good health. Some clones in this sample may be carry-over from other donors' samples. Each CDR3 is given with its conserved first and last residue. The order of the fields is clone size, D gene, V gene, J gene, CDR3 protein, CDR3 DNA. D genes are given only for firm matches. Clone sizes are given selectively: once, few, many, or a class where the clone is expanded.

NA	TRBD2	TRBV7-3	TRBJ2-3	CASSLIAGGPPDTQYF	TGTGCCAGCAGCTTAATAGCGGGAGGGCCCCCAGATACGCAGTATTTT
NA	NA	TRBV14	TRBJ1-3	CASSQTRGAGPGNTIYF	TGTGCCAGCAGCCAGACCAGGGGTGCGGGTCCTGGAAACACCATATATTTT
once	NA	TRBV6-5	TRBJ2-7	CASSYSFTGSYEQYF	TGTGCCAGCAGTTACTCATTCACAGGTTCCTACGAGCAGTACTTC
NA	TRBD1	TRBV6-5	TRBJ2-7	CASRLRDRGYEQYF	TGTGCCAGCAGACTCCGGGACAGGGGGTACGAGCAGTACTTC
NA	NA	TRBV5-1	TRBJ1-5	CASSSGGNQPQHF	TGCGCCAGCAGCTCTGGGGGCAATCAGCCCCAGCATTTT
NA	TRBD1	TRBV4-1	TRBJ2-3	CASSPGTGGLPSDTQYF	TGCGCCAGCAGCCCCGGGACAGGGGGCCTACCTTCGGATACGCAGTATTTT
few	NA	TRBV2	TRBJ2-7	CASRSTGSSYEQYF	TGTGCCAGCAGATCGACAGGAAGCTCCTACGAGCAGTACTTC
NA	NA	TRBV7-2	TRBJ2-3	CASSQGLTTDTQYF	TGTGCCAGCAGCCAGGGACTTACCACAGATACGCAGTATTTT
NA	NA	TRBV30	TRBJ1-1	CAWSEDIENTEAFF	TGTGCCTGGAGTGAGGACATAGAGAACACTGAAGCTTTCTTT
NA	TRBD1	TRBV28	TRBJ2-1	CASSFGTGGYNEQFF	TGTGCCAGCAGTTTCGGAACAGGGGGCTACAATGAGCAGTTCTTC
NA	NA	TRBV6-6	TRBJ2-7	CASSYPGIAPYEQYF	TGTGCCAGCAGTTACCCGGGAATAGCACCCTACGAGCAGTACTTC
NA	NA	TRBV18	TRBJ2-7	CASSRPGTPSYEQYF	TGTGCCAGCTCACGACCTGGGACACCGTCCTACGAGCAGTACTTC
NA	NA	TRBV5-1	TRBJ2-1	CASSLGAPPGQFF	TGCGCCAGCAGCCTCGGGGCCCCCCCGGGGCAGTTCTTC
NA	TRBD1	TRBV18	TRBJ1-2	CASSPPGTGLYGYTF	TGTGCCAGCTCACCACCGGGGACAGGGCTCTATGGCTACACCTTC
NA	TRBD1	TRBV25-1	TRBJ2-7	CASSGWTGQTFYEQYF	TGTGCCAGCAGTGGCTGGACAGGACAAACTTTCTACGAGCAGTACTTC
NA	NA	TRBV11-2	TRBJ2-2	CASSLVRGANTGELFF	TGTGCCAGCAGCTTAGTAAGGGGGGCGAACACCGGGGAGCTGTTTTTT
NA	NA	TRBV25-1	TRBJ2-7	CASSVAGQGSYEQYF	TGTGCCAGCAGTGTAGCGGGACAGGGTTCCTACGAGCAGTACTTC
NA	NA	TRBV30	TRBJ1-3	CAWTIRKAGAGNTIYF	TGTGCCTGGACCATCCGTAAGGCAGGAGCTGGAAACACCATATATTTT
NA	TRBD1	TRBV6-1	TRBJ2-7	CASRPGTGYYEQYF	TGTGCCAGCCGGCCCGGGACAGGGTACTACGAGCAGTACTTC
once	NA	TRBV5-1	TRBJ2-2	CASSLVFAANTGELFF	TGCGCCAGCAGCTTGGTATTCGCGGCGAACACCGGGGAGCTGTTTTTT
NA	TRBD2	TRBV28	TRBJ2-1	CASSTHGLAANEQFF	TGTGCCAGCAGTACCCACGGACTAGCGGCCAATGAGCAGTTCTTC
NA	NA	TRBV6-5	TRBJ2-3	CASSFLGTQYF	TGTGCCAGCAGTTTTCTGGGTACGCAGTATTTT
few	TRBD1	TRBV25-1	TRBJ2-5	CASSDLGQWVETQYF	TGTGCCAGCAGTGATCTGGGACAGTGGGTAGAGACCCAGTACTTC
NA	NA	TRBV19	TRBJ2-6	CASTIGGAGANVLTF	TGTGCCAGTACCATAGGGGGGGCTGGGGCCAACGTCCTGACTTTC
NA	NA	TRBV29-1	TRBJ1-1	CSVGGGTEAFF	TGCAGCGTTGGTGGCGGGACTGAAGCTTTCTTT
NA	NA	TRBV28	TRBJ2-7	CASSLSLGPGLSEQYF	TGTGCCAGCAGTTTATCTTTAGGGCCGGGATTATCCGAGCAGTACTTC
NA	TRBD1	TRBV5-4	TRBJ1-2	CASSLARTGNTNYGYTF	TGTGCCAGCAGCTTGGCCAGGACAGGGAACACTAACTATGGCTACACCTTC
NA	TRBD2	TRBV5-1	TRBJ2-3	CASSSRLAGDEADTQYF	TGCGCCAGCAGCTCACGACTAGCGGGAGATGAAGCAGATACGCAGTATTTT
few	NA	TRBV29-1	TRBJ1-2	CSVEADRYGYTF	TGCAGCGTTGAAGCAGACCGATATGGCTACACCTTC
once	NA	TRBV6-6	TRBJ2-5	CASSYGRVETQYF	TGTGCCAGCAGTTACGGCAGGGTGGAGACCCAGTACTTC
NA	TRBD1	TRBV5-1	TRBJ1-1	CASSLQGEGTEAFF	TGCGCCAGCAGCTTACAGGGGGAGGGCACTGAAGCTTTCTTT
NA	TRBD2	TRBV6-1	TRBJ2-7	CASTTSGGLQQYF	TGTGCCAGTACAACTAGCGGGGGTTTGCAGCAGTACTTC
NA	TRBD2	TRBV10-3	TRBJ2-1	CAISESGTGGKYNEQFF	TGTGCCATCAGTGAGTCGGGGACGGGGGGGAAGTACAATGAGCAGTTCTTC
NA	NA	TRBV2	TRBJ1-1	CATRKGGPNTEAFF	TGTGCCACCAGAAAAGGGGGACCCAACACTGAAGCTTTCTTT
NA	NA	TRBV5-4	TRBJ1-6	CASSAAIIGSPLHF	TGTGCCAGCAGCGCGGCTATTATTGGTTCACCCCTCCACTTT
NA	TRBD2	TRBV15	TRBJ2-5	CATSVRGSLLETQYF	TGTGCCACCAGCGTTCGCGGGAGTCTCTTGGAGACCCAGTACTTC
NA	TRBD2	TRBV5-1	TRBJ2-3	CASSSGGGFADTQYF	TGCGCCAGCAGCTCGGGAGGGGGTTTCGCAGATACGCAGTATTTT
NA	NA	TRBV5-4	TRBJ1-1	CASSGEVVANTEAFF	TGTGCCAGCAGCGGTGAGGTAGTGGCGAACACTGAAGCTTTCTTT
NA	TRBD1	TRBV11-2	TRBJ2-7	CASSSSLGTGVF	TGTGCCAGCAGCTCAAGCCTCGGGACAGGGGTCTTC
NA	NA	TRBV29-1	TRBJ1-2	CSVAPGSYGYTF	TGCAGCGTTGCCCCGGGTAGCTATGGCTACACCTTC
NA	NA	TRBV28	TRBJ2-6	CASSLLGESGANVLTF	TGTGCCAGCAGTTTGTTAGGGGAATCTGGGGCCAACGTCCTGACTTTC
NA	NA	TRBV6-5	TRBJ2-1	CASSSADSRAYNEQFF	TGTGCCAGCAGTTCAGCCGACAGTCGGGCCTACAATGAGCAGTTCTTC
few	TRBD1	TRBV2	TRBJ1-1	CASRTHPGQENTEAFF	TGTGCCAGCAGGACTCATCCGGGACAGGAGAACACTGAAGCTTTCTTT
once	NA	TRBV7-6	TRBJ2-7	CASSSAGTTPGEQYF	TGTGCCAGCAGCTCAGCCGGGACAACGCCGGGGGAGCAGTACTTC
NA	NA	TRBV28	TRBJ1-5	CASSFPVYSNQPQHF	TGTGCCAGCAGTTTTCCGGTCTATAGCAATCAGCCCCAGCATTTT
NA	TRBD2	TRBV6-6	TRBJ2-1	CASTPGGGLAANEQFF	TGTGCCAGCACTCCAGGGGGAGGACTAGCGGCCAATGAGCAGTTCTTC
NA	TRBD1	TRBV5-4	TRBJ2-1	CASSSATTGSYNEQFF	TGTGCCAGCAGCTCCGCCACGACAGGGTCCTACAATGAGCAGTTCTTC
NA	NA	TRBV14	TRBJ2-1	CASSQLDRSYNEQFF	TGTGCCAGCAGCCAACTTGACAGGAGTTACAATGAGCAGTTCTTC
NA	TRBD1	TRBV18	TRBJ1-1	CASSLQGVNTEAFF	TGTGCCAGCTCACTCCAGGGGGTGAACACTGAAGCTTTCTTT
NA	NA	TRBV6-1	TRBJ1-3	CASSRSISGNTIYF	TGTGCCAGCAGTAGAAGTATCTCTGGAAACACCATATATTTT
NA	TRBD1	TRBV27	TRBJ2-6	CASSLTGRYSGANVLTF	TGTGCCAGCAGCTTGACAGGGCGATACTCTGGGGCCAACGTCCTGACTTTC
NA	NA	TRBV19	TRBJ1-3	CASSIPGRPIGNTIYF	TGTGCCAGTAGTATCCCGGGACGTCCGATTGGAAACACCATATATTTT
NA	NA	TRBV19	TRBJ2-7	CASSPRSGGEQYF	TGTGCCAGTAGTCCGCGAAGTGGGGGAGAGCAGTACTTC